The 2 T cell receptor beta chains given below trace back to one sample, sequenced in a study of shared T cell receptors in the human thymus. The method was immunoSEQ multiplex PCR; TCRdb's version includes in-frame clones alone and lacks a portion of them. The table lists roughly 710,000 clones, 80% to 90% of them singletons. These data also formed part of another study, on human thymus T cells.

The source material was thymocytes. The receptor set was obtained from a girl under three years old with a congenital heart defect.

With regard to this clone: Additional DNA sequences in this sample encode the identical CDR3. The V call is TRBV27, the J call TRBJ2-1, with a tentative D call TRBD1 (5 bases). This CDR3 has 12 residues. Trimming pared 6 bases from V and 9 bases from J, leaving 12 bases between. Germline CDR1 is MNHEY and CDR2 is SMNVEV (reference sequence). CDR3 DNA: TGTGCCAGCAGCTTTAGGGGCGGTGAGCAGTTCTTC. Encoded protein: CASSFRGGEQFF.

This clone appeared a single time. CDR3 in amino acids: CASSPGHAKNTGELFF. CDR3 nucleotide sequence: TGTGCCAGCAGCCCCGGACACGCGAAGAACACCGGGGAGCTGTTTTTT. The V call is TRBV7-8, the J call TRBJ2-2; D is possibly TRBD1 (5 bases). CDR1 is SGHVS and CDR2 is FQNEAQ in the germline V gene. This CDR3 spans 16 amino acids. The V end lost 5 bases, the J end lost 1 base, and 14 bases lay between the germline ends.